A single T cell receptor (beta chain) is shown here with its context. This record belongs to a study of blood T cell repertoires in COVID-19. Overall study context: PBMCs, B-cell-depleted T cells, or T cells were the source of the cDNA or gDNA that made up the material.

Enrollees, about 18 to 89 years old, lived in 25 or so US areas. Cohorts were determined from participant-reported clinical history. The V end was cut by 4 bases, the J end by 4 bases, with 10 bases between. The V gene's germline CDR1 is MDHEN and CDR2 SYDVKM. CDR3 size: 13 residues. Sequencing used immunoSEQ multiplex PCR; TCRdb keeps in-frame clones, though not all of them. The table lists 150,000 to 200,000 clones, about four fifths of them singletons. The chain combines TRBV28 with TRBJ1-2; perhaps TRBD1 as D (5 bases). The sequenced sample consisted of PBMCs or T cells enriched from blood (not recorded which). The sequence was obtained from a man between 45 and 60 years old who had recovered from COVID-19. The CDR3 reads CASSSGTAYGYTF. CDR3 nucleotide sequence: TGTGCCAGCAGTTCCGGGACTGCCTATGGCTACACCTTC.